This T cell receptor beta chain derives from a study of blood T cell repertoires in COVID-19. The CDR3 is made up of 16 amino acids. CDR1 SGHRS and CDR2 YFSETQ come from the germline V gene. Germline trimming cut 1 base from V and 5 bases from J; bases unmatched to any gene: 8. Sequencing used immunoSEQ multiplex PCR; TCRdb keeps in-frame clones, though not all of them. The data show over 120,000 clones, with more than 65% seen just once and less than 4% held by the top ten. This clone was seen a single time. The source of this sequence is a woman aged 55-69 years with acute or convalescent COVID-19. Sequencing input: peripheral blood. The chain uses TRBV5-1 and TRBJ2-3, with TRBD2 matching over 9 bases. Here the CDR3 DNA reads TGCGCCAGCAGCTTGCTAGCGGGGAGCGCACAAGATACGCAGTATTTT. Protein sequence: CASSLLAGSAQDTQYF. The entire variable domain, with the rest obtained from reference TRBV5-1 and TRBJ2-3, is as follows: KAGVTQTPRYLIKTRGQQVTLSCSPISGHRSVSWYQQTPGQGLQFLFEYFSETQRNKGNFPGRFSGRQFSNSRSEMNVSTLELGDSALYLCASSLLAGSAQDTQYFGPGTRLTVL.